A single sample is the source of the 9 T cell receptor beta chains below, sequenced in a study of identifying expanded T cells in peripheral blood. Some clones are missing from TCRdb's copy, which holds only in-frame ones; the method was immunoSEQ multiplex PCR. Seen here are 100,000 or so clones, 87% observed once, and the top ten hold approximately 18%. Sequencing was carried out using blood. Receptor source: a person aged 18 to 75 in good health.

The rearrangement uses TRBV18 and TRBJ2-6; 7 bases align to TRBD1. The CDR3 length is 16 residues. The germline V gene encodes CDR1 KGHSH and CDR2 LQKENI. The ends lost 1 base at V and 3 bases at J; junction bases unmatched: 3. The CDR3: CASSPQTGSGANVLTF. As DNA, the CDR3 is TGTGCCAGCTCACCACAGACAGGGAGTGGGGCCAACGTCCTGACTTTC.

The V call is TRBV4-3, the J call TRBJ1-3; possible D gene TRBD1, 6 bases. With 0 bases removed from V and 0 bases from J, the gap between germline ends came to 12 bases. This CDR3 has 17 amino acids. Per germline, CDR1 LGHNA and CDR2 YSLEER. In nucleotides, the CDR3 is TGCGCCAGCAGCCAAGAATCAGGGGCCGGCTCTGGAAACACCATATATTTT. Translating it yields CASSQESGAGSGNTIYF.

V usage is TRBV5-1 and J usage is TRBJ1-4; TRBD1 matches 9 bases. V gave up 4 bases and J gave up 5 bases; unmatched junction bases: 3. CDR3 size: 14 residues. Germline V lookup: CDR1 SGHRS, CDR2 YFSETQ. The CDR3 sequence: CASSPDRGNEKLFF. CDR3 coding DNA: TGCGCCAGCAGCCCTGACAGGGGGAATGAAAAACTGTTTTTT.

The rearrangement joins TRBV25-1 to TRBJ1-6; D ambiguous. Germline CDR1 is MGHDK and CDR2 is SYGVNS. The germline V and J ends were trimmed by 3 bases and 10 bases, with 16 bases remaining between them. CDR3 length: 15 amino acids. The CDR3 here is CASSDLPAVRSPLHF. The CDR3 bases are TGTGCCAGCAGTGACCTACCGGCTGTACGGTCACCCCTCCACTTT.

The gene calls are TRBV9 and TRBJ1-1, with D perhaps TRBD1 (6 bases). The CDR3 is made up of 14 amino acids. Trimming removed 0 bases at V and 0 bases at J, with 6 bases between. Germline V gene sequence: CDR1 SGDLS, CDR2 YYNGEE. The CDR3 bases are TGTGCCAGCAGCGTAGGACAGGTGAACACTGAAGCTTTCTTT. Translating it yields CASSVGQVNTEAFF.

This chain connects TRBV28 to TRBJ1-2, with no clear D. With 2 bases removed from V and 5 bases from J, the gap between germline ends came to 18 bases. Germline assignment: CDR1 MDHEN and CDR2 SYDVKM. The CDR3 covers 16 residues. This CDR3 reads CASSLSFLSVSYGYTF. In DNA form, the CDR3 reads TGTGCCAGCAGTTTAAGTTTTCTTTCCGTCTCATATGGCTACACCTTC.

The V call is TRBV11-2, the J call TRBJ1-4; TRBD1 is a possible D gene (5 bases). The CDR3 is 16 amino acids. Trimming took off 5 bases at V and 6 bases at J, with 19 bases between the two ends. The V gene's germline CDR1 is SGHAT and CDR2 FQNNGV. The CDR3 sequence: CASSRIAGRGDEKLFF. The CDR3 region has the DNA TGTGCCAGCAGCCGGATCGCAGGGCGTGGTGATGAAAAACTGTTTTTT.

J is TRBJ2-5 and V is TRBV7-5; the table's D gene call, TRBD2, was not cross checked with the DNA. TRBV7-5 is a known pseudogene. There are 19 residues in the CDR3. The CDR3 region has the DNA TGTGCCAGAAGCCATCCGGGTGCGGGGGGCCTCGTCGGTAAAGAGACCCAGTACTTC. This gives the protein CARSHPGAGGLVGKETQYF.

The V gene is TRBV29-1, the J gene TRBJ1-5; D is unclear. V gave up 6 bases and J gave up 4 bases, with 10 bases separating them. Germline V CDR1 and CDR2: SQVTM, ANQGSEA. This CDR3 is built from 12 residues. CDR3 amino acids: CSVGDPNQPQHF. The CDR3 DNA reads as TGCAGCGTCGGAGACCCAAATCAGCCCCAGCATTTT.